One and the same sample provided the 26 T cell receptor beta chains below, sequenced in a study of blood T cell repertoires in COVID-19. TCRdb's table, derived via immunoSEQ multiplex PCR, lists solely in-frame clones and lacks some. The table includes about 56,000 clones, 89% detected once. Sequencing input: peripheral blood. These receptors were collected from a woman between 55 and 75 years old with COVID-19, enrolled during active disease.

This clone was counted a single time. The chain uses TRBV9 and TRBJ2-1, with 10 positions matching TRBD2. V gave up 2 bases and J gave up 0 bases; unmatched junction bases: 2. Germline V gene lookup returns CDR1 SGDLS and CDR2 YYNGEE. This CDR3 is 16 amino acids long. Here the CDR3 reads CASSVSGGSSYNEQFF. The CDR3 bases are TGTGCCAGCAGCGTTAGCGGGGGGAGCTCCTACAATGAGCAGTTCTTC.

The rearrangement uses TRBV4-2 and TRBJ1-5, with 7 bases identical to TRBD1. Looked up from germline, CDR1 is LGHNA and CDR2 is YNFKEQ. The junction had 13 bases not matched to a gene; V was cut back by 4 bases and J by 4 bases. The CDR3 is 17 residues long. The CDR3, as DNA: TGTGCCAGCAGCCCTGGGGACAGACTTTTAGGGAATCAGCCCCAGCATTTT. Protein: CASSPGDRLLGNQPQHF.

The V and J genes are TRBV19 and TRBJ2-6; 7 bases align to TRBD1. The CDR3 sequence is 18 residues long. CDR1 and CDR2 from the germline V gene are LNHDA and SQIVND (reference sequence). V was clipped by 4 bases and J by 0 bases; unmatched bases: 9. CDR3 DNA: TGTGCCAGTAGTACCCAGGGACAGCCACGCTCTGGGGCCAACGTCCTGACTTTC. Translated: CASSTQGQPRSGANVLTF. The whole variable domain, filled in from reference TRBV19 and TRBJ2-6, reads DGGITQSPKYLFRKEGQNVTLSCEQNLNHDAMYWYRQDPGQGLRLIYYSQIVNDFQKGDIAEGYSVSREKKESFPLTVTSAQKNPTAFYLCASSTQGQPRSGANVLTFGAGSRLTVL.

This rearrangement joins TRBV6-5 to TRBJ1-1; D remains unclear. The CDR3 sequence is 11 residues long. V dropped 6 bases and J dropped 8 bases, with 10 bases sitting between them. Germline CDR1 reads MNHEY; CDR2 reads SVGAGI. The CDR3 is CASRETREAFF. In DNA form, the CDR3 reads TGTGCCAGCAGAGAGACACGAGAAGCTTTCTTT.

This clone occurred once. This chain joins TRBV28 and TRBJ2-5; D is ambiguous. V shed 6 bases and J shed 1 base, with 9 bases lying between them. This CDR3 comprises 13 residues. Germline V lookup: CDR1 MDHEN, CDR2 SYDVKM. CDR3 residues: CASSEPSQETQYF. The CDR3 nucleotides are TGTGCCAGCAGCGAACCTAGCCAAGAGACCCAGTACTTC.

The chain is built from TRBV27 and TRBJ1-3; perhaps TRBD1 as D (5 bases). Germline CDR1 reads MNHEY; CDR2 reads SMNVEV (reference sequence). This CDR3 contains 14 residues. Trimming pared 5 bases from V and 1 base from J, leaving 9 bases between. CDR3 loop: CASSPQGSGNTIYF. The CDR3 DNA sequence: TGTGCCAGCAGTCCTCAGGGATCTGGAAACACCATATATTTT.

J is TRBJ2-3 and V is TRBV27, with D possibly matching TRBD2 (5 bases). V was trimmed by 7 bases and J by 6 bases, leaving 14 bases between them. The germline CDR1 and CDR2 sequences are MNHEY and SMNVEV (reference sequence). The CDR3 is 13 residues long. DNA of the CDR3: TGTGCCAGCACTCTGGGCTCGGGGGATACGCAGTATTTT. Translated, it gives CASTLGSGDTQYF.

By its share, this clone is large. For the CDR3, the DNA is TGTGCCAGCTCACCACCCCAACTAGCGGGAGCCTACGAGCAGTACTTC. Encoded protein: CASSPPQLAGAYEQYF. The chain joins TRBV18 to TRBJ2-7; 11 nucleotides align to TRBD2. In germline, CDR1 is KGHSH, CDR2 LQKENI. The junction had 3 bases not matched to a gene; V was cut back by 0 bases and J by 2 bases. The CDR3 runs 16 residues.

The rearrangement joins TRBV5-1 to TRBJ1-2; 11 nucleotides align to TRBD1. The ends lost 3 bases at V and 8 bases at J; junction bases unmatched: 6. The CDR3 is 14 amino acids. Germline loops: CDR1 SGHRS, CDR2 YFSETQ. The CDR3 is CASSSGTGGIGYTF. The CDR3 DNA reads TGCGCCAGCAGCTCAGGGACAGGGGGAATAGGCTACACCTTC.

The rearrangement joins TRBV5-1 to TRBJ2-2; no clear D. The length of the CDR3 is 14 residues. Germline V gives CDR1 SGHRS, CDR2 YFSETQ. Trimming shortened V by 0 bases and J by 5 bases, and 8 bases separated the two germline ends. The CDR3 DNA follows: TGCGCCAGCAGCTTGGCCGAGGAAACCGGGGAGCTGTTTTTT. Translation: CASSLAEETGELFF.

CDR3: CASSTGGANYGYTF. In nucleotides, the CDR3 is TGTGCCAGCAGCACTGGAGGAGCAAACTATGGCTACACCTTC. V and J are TRBV3-1 (or the pseudogene TRBV3-2) and TRBJ1-2; D gene ambiguous. Per germline, CDR1 LGHDT and CDR2 YNNKEL (reference sequence). The CDR3 spans 14 residues. The V and J ends lost 5 bases and 2 bases respectively, with 12 bases between them.

This chain uses TRBV27 with TRBJ2-3; D is ambiguous. Trimming removed 6 bases from V and 0 bases from J, with 7 bases in between. The CDR3 contains 13 residues. Germline V CDR1 and CDR2: MNHEY, SMNVEV (reference sequence). CDR3 bases: TGTGCCAGCAGACTCCTGAGCACAGATACGCAGTATTTT. Translation gives CASRLLSTDTQYF.

The V gene is TRBV5-1, the J gene TRBJ2-2, with 9 bases fitting TRBD2. Trimming at V came to 6 bases and at J to 2 bases, leaving 8 bases not matched to a gene. The CDR3 is 16 residues long. Per germline, CDR1 SGHRS and CDR2 YFSETQ. The CDR3, as DNA: TGCGCCAGCACCCGTCGGGGGACTAGCAACACCGGGGAGCTGTTTTTT. This sequence encodes CASTRRGTSNTGELFF.

V usage is TRBV27 and J usage is TRBJ1-5; 9 bases line up with TRBD1. The J segment lost 7 bases and the V segment lost 5 bases, leaving 6 bases of the junction unmatched. The germline V gene has CDR1 MNHEY and CDR2 SMNVEV (reference sequence). CDR3 length equals 14 residues. This CDR3 reads CASSTDRGKQPQHF. The DNA for the CDR3 is TGTGCCAGCAGTACGGACAGGGGAAAACAGCCCCAGCATTTT.

This sequence joins TRBV2 and TRBJ2-7, with 11 bases aligning to TRBD2. In germline, CDR1 is SNHLY, CDR2 FYNNEI. CDR3 length: 13 residues. V dropped 6 bases and J dropped 12; count of bases not matched to a gene: 10. CDR3 protein: CASRLGTSGPWYF. DNA for the CDR3: TGTGCCAGCAGACTCGGGACTAGCGGCCCATGGTACTTC.

The rearrangement joins TRBV27 to TRBJ1-1; D gene uncertain. The CDR3 contains 16 residues. Germline assignment: CDR1 MNHEY and CDR2 SMNVEV (reference sequence). Trimming took 4 bases from V and 4 from J, leaving 19 bases between them. The CDR3 sequence: CASSSLGTLGSTEAFF. Here the CDR3 DNA reads TGTGCCAGCAGTTCCCTGGGAACTCTCGGGAGCACTGAAGCTTTCTTT.

This chain uses TRBV6-5 with TRBJ1-1; 7 bases match TRBD1. V dropped 7 bases and J dropped 0; count of bases not matched to a gene: 5. Germline V gene data show CDR1 as MNHEY and CDR2 as SVGAGI. The CDR3 is 14 amino acids. CDR3: CASNPTGLNTEAFF. The CDR3 nucleotides read TGTGCCAGCAACCCGACAGGGTTGAACACTGAAGCTTTCTTT.

This rearrangement joins TRBV11-3 to TRBJ1-2; D is uncertain. Trimming left V 3 bases short and J 8 bases short, with 13 bases between. CDR3 size: 13 residues. Germline assignment: CDR1 SGHNT and CDR2 YENEEA. CDR3 bases: TGTGCCAGCAGCTTGGTTCCTAACTGGGGCTACACCTTC. Its translation: CASSLVPNWGYTF.

The chain links TRBV21-1 to TRBJ1-5. TRBV21-1 is annotated as a pseudogene. CDR3 length equals 14 residues. The CDR3 spells CASEGLDSNQPQHF. The CDR3 nucleotides are TGTGCCAGCGAGGGTCTAGATAGCAATCAGCCCCAGCATTTT.

The gene calls are TRBV5-1 and TRBJ1-1; the match to TRBD1 covers 7 bases. There are 14 residues in the CDR3. CDR1 is SGHRS and CDR2 is YFSETQ in the germline V gene. Losses at the gene ends were 4 bases for V and 2 bases for J; bases not matched to a gene: 5. As DNA, the CDR3 is TGCGCCAGCAGCGCCGGGACAGCAAACACTGAAGCTTTCTTT. It codes for CASSAGTANTEAFF. The entire variable domain, with the rest obtained from reference TRBV5-1 and TRBJ1-1, is as follows: KAGVTQTPRYLIKTRGQQVTLSCSPISGHRSVSWYQQTPGQGLQFLFEYFSETQRNKGNFPGRFSGRQFSNSRSEMNVSTLELGDSALYLCASSAGTANTEAFFGQGTRLTVV.

This chain links TRBV14 with TRBJ1-2; D is uncertain. The CDR3 has 14 residues. V was shortened by 0 bases and J by 4 bases, with 9 bases between the two germline ends. Looked up from germline, CDR1 is SGHDN and CDR2 is FVKESK. CDR3 amino acids: CASSQDPASYGYTF. The CDR3 DNA reads as TGTGCCAGCAGCCAAGATCCCGCCAGCTATGGCTACACCTTC. The full variable domain, completed using reference TRBV14 and TRBJ1-2, is EAGVTQFPSHSVIEKGQTVTLRCDPISGHDNLYWYRRVMGKEIKFLLHFVKESKQDESGMPNNRFLAERTGGTYSTLKVQPAELEDSGVYFCASSQDPASYGYTFGSGTRLTVV.

The genes are TRBV11-2 and TRBJ1-4, with D maybe TRBD1 (6 bases). V lost 7 bases to trimming and J lost 8 bases, with 17 bases between them. This CDR3 region has 14 residues. The germline gives CDR1 SGHAT, CDR2 FQNNGV. The CDR3 loop is CASTPRQAREKLFF. In DNA, the CDR3 is TGTGCCAGCACCCCCAGACAGGCCAGAGAAAAACTGTTTTTT. The complete variable domain, with remaining parts taken from reference TRBV11-2 and TRBJ1-4, reads EAGVAQSPRYKIIEKRQSVAFWCNPISGHATLYWYQQILGQGPKLLIQFQNNGVVDDSQLPKDRFSAERLKGVDSTLKIQPAKLEDSAVYLCASTPRQAREKLFFGSGTQLSVL.

V and J are TRBV6-6 and TRBJ2-2; 7 nucleotides align to TRBD2. The CDR3 runs to 14 residues. Germline trimming cut 7 bases from V and 1 base from J; bases unmatched to any gene: 3. CDR1 and CDR2 (germline): MNHNY, SVGAGI (reference sequence). CDR3 amino acids: CASKTGGNTGELFF. As DNA, the CDR3 is TGTGCCAGCAAAACGGGGGGGAACACCGGGGAGCTGTTTTTT.

This chain joins TRBV2 and TRBJ2-7; TRBD2 is a possible D gene (5 bases). The CDR3 consists of 13 residues. Looked up from germline, CDR1 is SNHLY and CDR2 is FYNNEI. V lost 5 bases and J 6 bases, leaving 14 bases between the germline ends. This chain's CDR3 is CASSSDSEAEQYF. The CDR3 bases are TGTGCCAGCAGTTCGGACTCCGAGGCCGAGCAGTACTTC.

The V and J genes are TRBV7-9 and TRBJ2-5; D is uncertain. This CDR3 has 14 amino acids. V was trimmed by 5 bases and J by 4 bases, leaving 14 bases between them. In germline, CDR1 is SEHNR, CDR2 FQNEAQ (reference sequence). The CDR3 spells CASSPTFNSETQYF. The CDR3 region has the DNA TGTGCCAGCAGCCCCACGTTTAACTCAGAGACCCAGTACTTC.

The chain's CDR3 is CASSEGQGQRPQHF. The CDR3 DNA is TGTGCCAGCAGTGAGGGTCAGGGTCAAAGGCCCCAGCATTTT. The chain has TRBV25-1 and TRBJ1-5, with D perhaps TRBD1 (5 bases). V lost 3 bases, J lost 9 bases, and 15 bases lay in between. Germline CDR1 is MGHDK and CDR2 is SYGVNS. The CDR3 is 14 residues long.